This TCR beta chain was captured in a study of regulatory T cells in long-lasting Graves disease. Study outcomes and limitations: Relative to newly diagnosed Graves' patients, persistent ones had lower TCR diversity.

The time point is: newly diagnosed GD, antithyroid drugs for less than 3 months. Making the TCR library involved RNA that had been extracted from PBMCs. The CDR3 spans 13 residues. The ends were cut back, 5 bases at V and 1 base at J, with 8 bases in the middle. Germline CDR1 LNHNV, CDR2 YYDKDF (reference sequence). For TCR beta, libraries came from iRepertoire HTBI primers and Arm-PCR of CDR3 regions. TCRdb redid the calling of the multiplex PCR reads with MiXCR, one entry per CDR3 protein. Of roughly 500,000 distinct CDR3 sequences in the sample, roughly 13% were seen once. This clonotype was counted many times. The target antigen is unknown. Another study also made use of these data, one on T cells in Graves' hyperthyroidism and ophthalmopathy. That publication notes: The HTBI set primed first-round TCR CDR3 RT-PCR.

This clonotype was sampled from a man aged 25-40 years with Graves disease. This specimen was peripheral blood mononuclear cells (PBMCs), taken at new diagnosis, from a patient treated with antithyroid drugs. The chain recombines TRBV15 with TRBJ1-2; D is ambiguous. CDR3 residues: CATSLGSNYGYTF. Here the CDR3 DNA reads TGTGCCACCAGCCTTGGCAGTAACTATGGCTACACCTTC.